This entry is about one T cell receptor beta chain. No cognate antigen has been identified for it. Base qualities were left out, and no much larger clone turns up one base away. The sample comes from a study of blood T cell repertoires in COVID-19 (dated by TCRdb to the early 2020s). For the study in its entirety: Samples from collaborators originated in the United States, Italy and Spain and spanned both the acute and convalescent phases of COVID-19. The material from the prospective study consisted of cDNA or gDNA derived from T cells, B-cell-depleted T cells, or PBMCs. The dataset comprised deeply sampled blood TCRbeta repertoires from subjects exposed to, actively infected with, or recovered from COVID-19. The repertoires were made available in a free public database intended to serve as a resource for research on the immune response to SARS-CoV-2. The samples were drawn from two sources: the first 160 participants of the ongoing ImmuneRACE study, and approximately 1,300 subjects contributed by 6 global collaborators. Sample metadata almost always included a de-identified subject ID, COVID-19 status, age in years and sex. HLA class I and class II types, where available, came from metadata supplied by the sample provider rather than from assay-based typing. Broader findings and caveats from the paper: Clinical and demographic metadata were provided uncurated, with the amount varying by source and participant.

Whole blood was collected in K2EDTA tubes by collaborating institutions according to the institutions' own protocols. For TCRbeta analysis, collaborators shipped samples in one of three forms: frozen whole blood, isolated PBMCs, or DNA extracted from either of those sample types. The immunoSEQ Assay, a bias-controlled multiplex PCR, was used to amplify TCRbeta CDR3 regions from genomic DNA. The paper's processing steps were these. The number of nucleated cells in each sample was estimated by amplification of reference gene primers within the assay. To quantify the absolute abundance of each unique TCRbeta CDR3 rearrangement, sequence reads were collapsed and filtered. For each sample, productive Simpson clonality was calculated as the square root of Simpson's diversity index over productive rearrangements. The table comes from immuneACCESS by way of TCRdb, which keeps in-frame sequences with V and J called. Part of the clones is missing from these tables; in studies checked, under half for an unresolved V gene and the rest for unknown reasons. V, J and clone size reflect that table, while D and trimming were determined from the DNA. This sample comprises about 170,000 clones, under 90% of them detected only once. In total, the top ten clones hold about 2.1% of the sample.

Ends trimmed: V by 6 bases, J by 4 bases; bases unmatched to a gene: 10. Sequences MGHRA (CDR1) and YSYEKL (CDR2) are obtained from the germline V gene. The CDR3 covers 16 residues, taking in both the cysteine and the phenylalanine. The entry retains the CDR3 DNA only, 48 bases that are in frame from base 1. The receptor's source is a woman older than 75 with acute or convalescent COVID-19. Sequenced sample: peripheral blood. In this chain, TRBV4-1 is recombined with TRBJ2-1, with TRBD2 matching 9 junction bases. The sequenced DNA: TGCGCCAGCAGACGAGATGCGGGAGGGGAGTACAATGAGCAGTTCTTC. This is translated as CASRRDAGGEYNEQFF.